This T cell receptor beta chain was obtained from a study (dated by TCRdb to between 2014 and 2016). For the wider study: The study tested whether tumor-infiltrating Tregs in breast cancer are recruited from blood Tregs or converted in situ from other CD4+ T cell subsets.

As regards this clonotype: It has no known antigen specificity. No quality values exist for individual bases; no much larger clone is one base distant.

Memory CD4+ T cells were isolated as CD4+CD45RO+CD25- cells. Tregs, naive and memory CD4+ T cells from tumor, blood and ipsilateral draining lymph nodes of five breast cancer patients underwent full-length TCR alpha and beta sequencing. Tumor tissue and lymph nodes obtained by ipsilateral axillary dissection were perfused with PBS, cut into small pieces and digested using collagenase I and hyaluronidase. A purity exceeding 90% was confirmed by FACS for the sorted cell populations. Amplification of full-length TCR variable regions was done by 5' RACE PCR using constant-region reverse primers, and this step was followed by semi-nested PCR with Nested Universal Primer A. The ReliaPrep RNA Cell Miniprep System was used to extract total RNA, which was then reverse transcribed into 5'RACE-ready cDNA with the SMARTer RACE 5'/3' Kit. An Illumina MiSeq was used to sequence the full-length TCR alpha and beta libraries, which had been barcoded with multiplex adaptors. The study's processing was this. For each of nine subset-tissue groups, sequencing data from the five patients were combined, and the groups were compared by unsupervised clustering of TCR gene usage. The Morisita-Horn index was used to calculate repertoire similarity, with shared sequences weighted by how much each contributed to each repertoire. TCRdb redid the processing of the public reads, applying fastp at Q25 and MiXCR, and retained in-frame beta chains. Each record represents a unique CDR3 protein, reported with the most common genes and DNA among its rows. None of the V and J calls come from the authors' own analysis; TCRdb made them. Present in this sample are tens of thousands of distinct CDR3 sequences, 25% to 35% of which were seen just once. The ten most abundant clones make up 2.5% to 3.5% of the sample.

V loses 0 bases at its end and J loses 4 bases; junction bases beyond the gene matches: 5. From the germline V gene, CDR1 is SGDLS and CDR2 is YYNGEE. Spanning cysteine to phenylalanine, the CDR3 consists of 15 amino acids. Only the CDR3 DNA stays, 45 bases, in frame from base 1. Study-wide conclusions, independent of this receptor: The TCR alpha and beta sequences of tumor-infiltrating Tregs showed the greatest overlap with tumor naive CD4+ T cells, followed by blood naive CD4+ T cells. Validation in the larger cohort was restricted to a single TCR beta V-J rearrangement rather than whole repertoires. The TCR gene usage of tumor memory CD4+ T cells clustered together with blood and lymph node memory CD4+ cells and with lymph node naive CD4+ cells.

The source material was tumor-infiltrating memory CD4+ T cells sorted from the breast tumor. The cell subset or site label, as the study defines it: memory CD4+ T cells, CD4+CD45RO+CD25-. The chain was built from TRBV9 and TRBJ2-5; 8 central nucleotides agree with TRBD2. The sequence was obtained from a female donor with breast cancer. The CDR3 protein sequence reads: CASSVGGTRGETQYF. The DNA sequence is as follows: TGTGCCAGCAGCGTAGGTGGGACTAGAGGAGAGACCCAGTACTTC.